This T cell receptor beta chain comes out of a study of CD8 T cells in Susac syndrome. The RNA input was roughly 0.45 to 1 ug, and it was reverse transcribed with random hexamers. Amplification of TCR beta CDR3 spanned 54 Vbeta and 13 Jbeta via immunoSEQ multiplex PCR. TCRdb called the immunoSEQ multiplex PCR reads again in MiXCR, with one record for every CDR3 protein. The table lists some 130,000 distinct CDR3 sequences, approximately 94% of them singletons. Deletions cut 4 bases from V and 3 bases from J, with 13 bases between. The CDR3 extends over 15 amino acids. Germline CDR1 and CDR2: LGHDT and YNNKEL (reference sequence). CD8+ and CD4+ T cells from blood underwent TCR beta sequencing.

The sequenced sample was CD4+ T cells from PBMCs. The chain employs TRBV3-1 and TRBJ2-1; D might be TRBD2 (5 bases). The clonotype originates from a human donor with multiple sclerosis. The CDR3 DNA sequence: TGTGCCAGCAGCCCAGGAAACGGGAACTACAATGAGCAGTTCTTC. This translates into CASSPGNGNYNEQFF.